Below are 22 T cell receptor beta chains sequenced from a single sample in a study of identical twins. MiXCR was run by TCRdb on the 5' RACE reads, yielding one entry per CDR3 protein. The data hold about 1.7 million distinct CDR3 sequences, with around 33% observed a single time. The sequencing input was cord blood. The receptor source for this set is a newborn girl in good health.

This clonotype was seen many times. This CDR3 reads CAAGLNNEQFF. CDR3 coding DNA: TGTGCCGCGGGACTAAACAATGAGCAGTTCTTC. The chain carries TRBV10-3 and TRBJ2-1; 7 nucleotides agree with TRBD2. Looked up from germline, CDR1 is ENHRY and CDR2 is SYGVKD. The CDR3 extends over 11 amino acids. V lost 11 bases to trimming and J lost 5 bases; unmatched junction nucleotides: 3.

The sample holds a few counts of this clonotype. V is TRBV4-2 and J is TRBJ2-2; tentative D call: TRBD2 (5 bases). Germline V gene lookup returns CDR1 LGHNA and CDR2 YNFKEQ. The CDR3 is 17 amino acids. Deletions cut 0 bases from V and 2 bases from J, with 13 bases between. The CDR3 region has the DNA TGTGCCAGCAGCCAAGATCGTTGGCTAGCTAACACCGGGGAGCTGTTTTTT. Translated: CASSQDRWLANTGELFF.

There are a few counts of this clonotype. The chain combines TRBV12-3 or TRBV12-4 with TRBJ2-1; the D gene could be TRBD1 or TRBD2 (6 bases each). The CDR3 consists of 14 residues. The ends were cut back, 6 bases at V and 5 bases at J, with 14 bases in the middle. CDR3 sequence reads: CASRKTGAHNEQFF. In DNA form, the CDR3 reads TGTGCCAGCAGAAAAACGGGGGCGCACAATGAGCAGTTCTTC.

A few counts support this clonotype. The CDR3 spells CASSGDGATEAFF. The CDR3 DNA is TGTGCCAGCAGTGGGGATGGGGCCACTGAAGCTTTCTTT. The chain recombines TRBV9 with TRBJ1-1; tentative D call: TRBD1 (5 bases). The CDR3 length is 13 residues. Trimming removed 5 bases at V and 4 bases at J, with 12 bases between. Germline V gene lookup returns CDR1 SGDLS and CDR2 YYNGEE.

The CDR3, as DNA: TGCAGTGCCCACCGGGACTTTTACAATGAGCAGTTCTTC. Translating it yields CSAHRDFYNEQFF. The J gene is TRBJ2-1, the V gene TRBV20-1; perhaps TRBD2 as D (6 bases). The CDR3 contains 13 residues. Germline V gene lookup returns CDR1 DFQATT and CDR2 SNEGSKA (reference sequence). Trimming removed 6 bases from V and 4 bases from J, with 13 bases in between.

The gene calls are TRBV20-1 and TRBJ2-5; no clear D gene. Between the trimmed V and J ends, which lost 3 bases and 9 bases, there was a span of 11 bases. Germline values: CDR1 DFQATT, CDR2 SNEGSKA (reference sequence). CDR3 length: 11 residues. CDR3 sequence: CSARVIEAQYF. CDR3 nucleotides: TGCAGTGCTAGGGTTATCGAGGCCCAGTACTTC.

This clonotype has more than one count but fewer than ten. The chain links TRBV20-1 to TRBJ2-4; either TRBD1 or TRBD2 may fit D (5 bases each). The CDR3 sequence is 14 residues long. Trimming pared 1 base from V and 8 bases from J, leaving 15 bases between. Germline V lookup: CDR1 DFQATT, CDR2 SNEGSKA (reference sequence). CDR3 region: CSARAPGRSDIQYF. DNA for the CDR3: TGCAGTGCTAGAGCTCCGGGACGTAGCGACATTCAGTACTTC.

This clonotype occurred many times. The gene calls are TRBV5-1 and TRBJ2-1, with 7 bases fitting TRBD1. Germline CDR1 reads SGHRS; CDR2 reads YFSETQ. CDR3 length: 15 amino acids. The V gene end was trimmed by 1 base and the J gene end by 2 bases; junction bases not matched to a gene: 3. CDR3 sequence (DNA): TGCGCCAGCAGCTTGATGGACAGGACCTACAATGAGCAGTTCTTC. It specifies CASSLMDRTYNEQFF.

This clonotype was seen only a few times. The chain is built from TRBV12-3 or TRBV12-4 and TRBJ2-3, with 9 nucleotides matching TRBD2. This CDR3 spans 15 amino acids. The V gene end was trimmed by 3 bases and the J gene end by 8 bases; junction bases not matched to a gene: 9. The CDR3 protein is CASSLSGGPLGTQYF. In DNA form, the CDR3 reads TGTGCCAGCAGTTTGAGCGGGGGGCCCCTCGGTACGCAGTATTTT.

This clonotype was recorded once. CDR3 in DNA: TGTGCCAGTGAGCGGAGGGGCGGGAGGATACCGCGCACAGATACGCAGTATTTT. The encoded protein is CASERRGGRIPRTDTQYF. V gene TRBV2 combines with J gene TRBJ2-3; 8 bases match TRBD2. Germline values: CDR1 SNHLY, CDR2 FYNNEI. CDR3 size: 18 residues. The J segment lost 1 base and the V segment lost 9 bases, leaving 18 bases of the junction unmatched.

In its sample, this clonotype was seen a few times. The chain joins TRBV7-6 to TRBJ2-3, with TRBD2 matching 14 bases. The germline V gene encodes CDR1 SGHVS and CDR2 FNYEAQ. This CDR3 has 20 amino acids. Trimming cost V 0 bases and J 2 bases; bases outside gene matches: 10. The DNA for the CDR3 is TGTGCCAGCAGCTTAGCTCTCAGACTAGCGGGGGGGCGTGACACAGATACGCAGTATTTT. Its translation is CASSLALRLAGGRDTDTQYF.

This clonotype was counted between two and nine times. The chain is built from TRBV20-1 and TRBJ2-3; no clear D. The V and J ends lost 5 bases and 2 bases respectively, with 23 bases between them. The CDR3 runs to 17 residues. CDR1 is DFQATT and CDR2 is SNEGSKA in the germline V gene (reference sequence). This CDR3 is CSAGSAGGLGFTDTQYF. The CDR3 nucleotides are TGCAGTGCTGGTAGTGCCGGTGGGTTAGGTTTCACAGATACGCAGTATTTT.

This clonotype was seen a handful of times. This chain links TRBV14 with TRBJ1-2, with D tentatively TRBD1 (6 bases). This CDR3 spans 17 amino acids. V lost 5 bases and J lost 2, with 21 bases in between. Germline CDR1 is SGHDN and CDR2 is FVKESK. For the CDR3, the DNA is TGTGCCAGCAGCAGAAAAAGCAAGGGGGGTCTGAACTATGGCTACACCTTC. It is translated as CASSRKSKGGLNYGYTF.

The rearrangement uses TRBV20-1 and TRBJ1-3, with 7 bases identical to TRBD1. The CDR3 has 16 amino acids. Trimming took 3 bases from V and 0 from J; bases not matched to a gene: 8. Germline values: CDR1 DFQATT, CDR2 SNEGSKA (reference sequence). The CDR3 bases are TGCAGTGCTAGTCCCCAGACAGGGCTCTCTGGAAACACCATATATTTT. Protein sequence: CSASPQTGLSGNTIYF.

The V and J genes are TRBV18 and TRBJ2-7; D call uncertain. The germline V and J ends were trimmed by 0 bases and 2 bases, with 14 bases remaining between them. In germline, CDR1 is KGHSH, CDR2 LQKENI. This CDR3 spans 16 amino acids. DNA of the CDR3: TGTGCCAGCTCACCACCGGGTATGGGTCCCACCTACGAGCAGTACTTC. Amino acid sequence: CASSPPGMGPTYEQYF.

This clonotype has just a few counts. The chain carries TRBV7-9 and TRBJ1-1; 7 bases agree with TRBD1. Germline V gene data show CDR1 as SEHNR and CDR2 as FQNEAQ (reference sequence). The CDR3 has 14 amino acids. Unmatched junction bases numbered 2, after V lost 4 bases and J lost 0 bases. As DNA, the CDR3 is TGTGCCAGCAGCTGGGGACAGCTGAACACTGAAGCTTTCTTT. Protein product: CASSWGQLNTEAFF.

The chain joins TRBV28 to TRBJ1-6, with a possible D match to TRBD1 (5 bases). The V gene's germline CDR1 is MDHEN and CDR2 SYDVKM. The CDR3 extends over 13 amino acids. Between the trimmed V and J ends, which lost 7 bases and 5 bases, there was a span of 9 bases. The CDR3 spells CASITRDNSPLHF. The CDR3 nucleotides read TGTGCCAGCATCACCAGGGATAATTCACCCCTCCACTTT.

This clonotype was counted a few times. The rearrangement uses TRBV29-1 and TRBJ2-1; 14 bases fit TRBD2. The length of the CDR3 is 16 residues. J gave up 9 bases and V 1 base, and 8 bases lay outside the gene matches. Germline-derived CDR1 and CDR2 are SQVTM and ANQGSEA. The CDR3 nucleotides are TGCAGCGTTGAAGCCGGGACTAGCGGGAGTGCCGGTGAGCAGTTCTTC. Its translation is CSVEAGTSGSAGEQFF.

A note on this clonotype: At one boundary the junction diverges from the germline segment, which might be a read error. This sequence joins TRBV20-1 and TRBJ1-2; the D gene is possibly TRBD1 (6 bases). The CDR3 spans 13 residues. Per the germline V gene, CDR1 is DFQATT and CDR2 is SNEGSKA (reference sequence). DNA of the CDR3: TGCAGTGGTACCCGGGACAATAACCATGGCTACACCTTC. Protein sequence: CSGTRDNNHGYTF.

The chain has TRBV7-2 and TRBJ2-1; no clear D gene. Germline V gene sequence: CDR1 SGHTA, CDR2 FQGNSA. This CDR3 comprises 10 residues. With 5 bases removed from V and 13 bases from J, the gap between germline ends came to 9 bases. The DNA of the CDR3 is TGTGCCAGCAGCGTACGAGACCAGTTCTTC. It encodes CASSVRDQFF.

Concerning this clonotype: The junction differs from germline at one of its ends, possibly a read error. CDR3 in amino acids: CAGSYTLGLASNEQFF. In DNA, the CDR3 is TGTGCCGGCAGTTACACGTTGGGACTAGCGAGCAATGAGCAGTTCTTC. The chain uses TRBV6-2 or TRBV6-3 and TRBJ2-1; 10 positions match TRBD2. This CDR3 contains 16 residues. Per the germline V gene, CDR1 is MNHEY and CDR2 is SVGEGT.

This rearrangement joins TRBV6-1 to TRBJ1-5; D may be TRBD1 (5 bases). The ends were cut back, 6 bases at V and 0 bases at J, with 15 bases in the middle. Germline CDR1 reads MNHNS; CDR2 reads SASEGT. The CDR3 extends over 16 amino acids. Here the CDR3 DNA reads TGTGCCAGCAGGGACCTGGGGGTCTATAGCAATCAGCCCCAGCATTTT. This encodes CASRDLGVYSNQPQHF.